This is a list of T cell receptor beta chains from one sample in a study of cytomegalovirus exposure and HLA in healthy donors. Some clones are missing from TCRdb's copy, which holds only in-frame ones; the method was immunoSEQ multiplex PCR. The sample shows over 80,000 clones, around 79% of them seen only once. Sequencing was carried out using PBMCs. Every receptor here comes from a female donor in good health and CMV-seronegative. CDR3s include the opening cysteine and the closing phenylalanine or tryptophan. Fields, in order: CDR3 DNA, CDR3 protein, V gene, D gene, J gene, clone size. A D gene is named only where the DNA matches it firmly. Size is omitted from some rows. Given values are once, few, many or a class for expanded clones.

cdr3_nt: TGTGCCAGCAGACCTACGGACAGGATGAACACTGAAGCTTTCTTT
cdr3_aa: CASRPTDRMNTEAFF
v_call: TRBV6-5
d_call: TRBD1
j_call: TRBJ1-1
clone_size: NA

cdr3_nt: TGTGCCAGCAGCCAGGCCGTAGGGGGATCCTACAATGAGCAGTTCTTC
cdr3_aa: CASSQAVGGSYNEQFF
v_call: TRBV4-2
d_call: NA
j_call: TRBJ2-1
clone_size: NA

cdr3_nt: TGTGCCAGCATGGGCGGGGGGGCCCGTGGTGAGCAGTACTTC
cdr3_aa: CASMGGGARGEQYF
v_call: TRBV5-4
d_call: TRBD2
j_call: TRBJ2-7
clone_size: NA

cdr3_nt: TGTGCCAGCAGTGGGACTAGCGGGAGGGCCGGGGAGACCCAGTACTTC
cdr3_aa: CASSGTSGRAGETQYF
v_call: TRBV25-1
d_call: TRBD2
j_call: TRBJ2-5
clone_size: few

cdr3_nt: TGCGCCAGCAGCTTGGCCGGGACAGTGAACACTGAAGCTTTCTTT
cdr3_aa: CASSLAGTVNTEAFF
v_call: TRBV5-1
d_call: TRBD1
j_call: TRBJ1-1
clone_size: many

cdr3_nt: TGCGCCAGCAGCCAGGTCATGGGACAGAACTCCTACGAGCAGTACTTC
cdr3_aa: CASSQVMGQNSYEQYF
v_call: TRBV4-1
d_call: TRBD1
j_call: TRBJ2-7
clone_size: NA

cdr3_nt: TGTGCCAGCAGCTTAGAGCCAGGGGGTAGAGAGACCCAGTACTTC
cdr3_aa: CASSLEPGGRETQYF
v_call: TRBV7-9
d_call: TRBD1
j_call: TRBJ2-5
clone_size: NA

cdr3_nt: TGTGCCACCAGCAGAGATAGGGGTGAAAAACTGTTTTTT
cdr3_aa: CATSRDRGEKLFF
v_call: TRBV15
d_call: NA
j_call: TRBJ1-4
clone_size: NA

cdr3_nt: TGTGCCAGCAGCTTAAGGGGAATGCGACCCGGGGAGCTGTTTTTT
cdr3_aa: CASSLRGMRPGELFF
v_call: TRBV7-8
d_call: NA
j_call: TRBJ2-2
clone_size: NA

cdr3_nt: TGTGCCAGCAGTTGGACAGGGGCGGCCTACGAGCAGTACTTC
cdr3_aa: CASSWTGAAYEQYF
v_call: TRBV6-5
d_call: TRBD1
j_call: TRBJ2-7
clone_size: few

cdr3_nt: TGCGCCAGCAGTGAGGTGGACAGGGGATCCGAGACCCAGTACTTC
cdr3_aa: CASSEVDRGSETQYF
v_call: TRBV10-1
d_call: TRBD1
j_call: TRBJ2-5
clone_size: NA

cdr3_nt: TGCAGCGTTGAGAGATTGGAGACCCAGTACTTC
cdr3_aa: CSVERLETQYF
v_call: TRBV29-1
d_call: NA
j_call: TRBJ2-5
clone_size: NA

cdr3_nt: TGTGCCTGGTCAGGACAAATCGATGGCTACACCTTC
cdr3_aa: CAWSGQIDGYTF
v_call: TRBV30
d_call: NA
j_call: TRBJ1-2
clone_size: NA

cdr3_nt: TGTGCCATCAATGCAGGGGAATCCAACAATGAGCAGTTCTTC
cdr3_aa: CAINAGESNNEQFF
v_call: TRBV10-3
d_call: NA
j_call: TRBJ2-1
clone_size: NA

cdr3_nt: TGCGCCAGCAGCAGCGTCATGAACACTGAAGCTTTCTTT
cdr3_aa: CASSSVMNTEAFF
v_call: TRBV5-1
d_call: NA
j_call: TRBJ1-1
clone_size: NA

cdr3_nt: TGTGCCAGCAGCTTGGGACAGGTCGCTAATGAAAAACTGTTTTTT
cdr3_aa: CASSLGQVANEKLFF
v_call: TRBV5-4
d_call: NA
j_call: TRBJ1-4
clone_size: few

cdr3_nt: TGTGCCAGCAGTTCGGGGGGCATCAATCAGCCCCAGCATTTT
cdr3_aa: CASSSGGINQPQHF
v_call: TRBV28
d_call: NA
j_call: TRBJ1-5
clone_size: NA

cdr3_nt: TGTGCCAGTGGTCCGTCGAGGCTAGCGGGAGTTGGCCACGAGCAGTACTTC
cdr3_aa: CASGPSRLAGVGHEQYF
v_call: TRBV2
d_call: TRBD2
j_call: TRBJ2-7
clone_size: NA

cdr3_nt: TGTGCCAGCAGCTTACCGAGGGGGCACACTGAAGCTTTCTTT
cdr3_aa: CASSLPRGHTEAFF
v_call: TRBV7-9
d_call: TRBD1
j_call: TRBJ1-1
clone_size: NA

cdr3_nt: TGTGCCAGCAGCTCGGTTAGGCCCAGCGAGACAGATACGCAGTATTTT
cdr3_aa: CASSSVRPSETDTQYF
v_call: TRBV21-1
d_call: NA
j_call: TRBJ2-3
clone_size: NA

cdr3_nt: TGTGCCAGCAGTACCGCGGGAGGAAACACCATATATTTT
cdr3_aa: CASSTAGGNTIYF
v_call: TRBV5-6
d_call: NA
j_call: TRBJ1-3
clone_size: NA

cdr3_nt: TGTGCCAGCAGTTACCAGGGCTTGGGCTCACCCCTCCACTTT
cdr3_aa: CASSYQGLGSPLHF
v_call: TRBV6-6
d_call: NA
j_call: TRBJ1-6
clone_size: NA

cdr3_nt: TGTGCCAGCAGCCCCAGGGGTGCAGATACGCAGTATTTT
cdr3_aa: CASSPRGADTQYF
v_call: TRBV6-6
d_call: NA
j_call: TRBJ2-3
clone_size: NA

cdr3_nt: TGTGCCAGCAGTTTAGAGGATCAGCCCCAGCATTTT
cdr3_aa: CASSLEDQPQHF
v_call: TRBV28
d_call: NA
j_call: TRBJ1-5
clone_size: once

cdr3_nt: TGCGCCAGCAGCCAAGAAGGAGGTACAGGGAGCTCCTATAATTCACCCCTCCACTTT
cdr3_aa: CASSQEGGTGSSYNSPLHF
v_call: TRBV4-3
d_call: NA
j_call: TRBJ1-6
clone_size: NA

cdr3_nt: TGTGCCAGCAGTGCCAGCGGGAGGGAGACCCAGTACTTC
cdr3_aa: CASSASGRETQYF
v_call: TRBV6-1
d_call: TRBD2
j_call: TRBJ2-5
clone_size: NA

cdr3_nt: TGTGCCTGGGGCAGGGGTACGGGAGAGCAGTACTTC
cdr3_aa: CAWGRGTGEQYF
v_call: TRBV30
d_call: NA
j_call: TRBJ2-7
clone_size: NA

cdr3_nt: TGCGCCAGCAGCCGGGGACAGGGGGCAGTAGGTGAAGCTTTCTTT
cdr3_aa: CASSRGQGAVGEAFF
v_call: TRBV4-1
d_call: TRBD1
j_call: TRBJ1-1
clone_size: NA

cdr3_nt: TGTGCCAGCAGCTTAGCGAGGGCTAGCGGGAGGGTTCTACGAGAGCAGTACTTC
cdr3_aa: CASSLARASGRVLREQYF
v_call: TRBV7-8
d_call: TRBD2
j_call: TRBJ2-7
clone_size: NA

cdr3_nt: TGTGCCATCGGGGGGACAGACTACGAGCAGTACTTC
cdr3_aa: CAIGGTDYEQYF
v_call: TRBV10-3
d_call: NA
j_call: TRBJ2-7
clone_size: NA

cdr3_nt: TGTGCCAGCTCCAGCGGGACCAAATACAATGGGCAGTTCTTC
cdr3_aa: CASSSGTKYNGQFF
v_call: TRBV11-2
d_call: TRBD2
j_call: TRBJ2-1
clone_size: NA

cdr3_nt: TGCGCCAGCAGCCGGACCGGGACACAGGGAAACACCATATATTTT
cdr3_aa: CASSRTGTQGNTIYF
v_call: TRBV4-3
d_call: NA
j_call: TRBJ1-3
clone_size: NA

cdr3_nt: TGTGCCAGCAGGAGTCAAGAGACCCAGTACTTC
cdr3_aa: CASRSQETQYF
v_call: TRBV4-2
d_call: NA
j_call: TRBJ2-5
clone_size: NA

cdr3_nt: TGTGCCAGCATCGTTAGAAGCAATGAGCAGTTCTTC
cdr3_aa: CASIVRSNEQFF
v_call: TRBV2
d_call: NA
j_call: TRBJ2-1
clone_size: NA

cdr3_nt: TGTGCCAGCAGTTACTCAAGGTCGGGCACTGAAGCTTTCTTT
cdr3_aa: CASSYSRSGTEAFF
v_call: TRBV6-5
d_call: NA
j_call: TRBJ1-1
clone_size: NA

cdr3_nt: TGCGCCAGCAGCCCGGGGACTAGCGGGAGGGCAACGGGTGAGCAGTACTTC
cdr3_aa: CASSPGTSGRATGEQYF
v_call: TRBV5-1
d_call: TRBD2
j_call: TRBJ2-7
clone_size: NA

cdr3_nt: TGTGCCAGCAGCTTCGAACCAACCCTAGCGGGAGGGTACAATGAGCAGTTCTTC
cdr3_aa: CASSFEPTLAGGYNEQFF
v_call: TRBV7-9
d_call: TRBD2
j_call: TRBJ2-1
clone_size: NA

cdr3_nt: TGTGCCAGTAGTATACTAGGACAGGGTCCCCCTGAAGCTTTCTTT
cdr3_aa: CASSILGQGPPEAFF
v_call: TRBV19
d_call: TRBD1
j_call: TRBJ1-1
clone_size: NA

cdr3_nt: TGTGCCACCCGGTCTGGACAGGTCAACTATGGCTACACCTTC
cdr3_aa: CATRSGQVNYGYTF
v_call: TRBV2
d_call: TRBD1
j_call: TRBJ1-2
clone_size: NA

cdr3_nt: TGTGCCAGCAGTCCACCGGGACAGATGAACACTGAAGCTTTCTTT
cdr3_aa: CASSPPGQMNTEAFF
v_call: TRBV27
d_call: TRBD1
j_call: TRBJ1-1
clone_size: NA

cdr3_nt: TGTGCCAGCACTCGAGAAGCGGGAGGGGGTGAAGCTTTCTTT
cdr3_aa: CASTREAGGGEAFF
v_call: TRBV2
d_call: NA
j_call: TRBJ1-1
clone_size: once

cdr3_nt: TGTGCCAGCAGCCCCTTCTTTGTACTAGCGGGTTTGCTGCCGAACACCGGGGAGCTGTTTTTT
cdr3_aa: CASSPFFVLAGLLPNTGELFF
v_call: TRBV7-8
d_call: TRBD2
j_call: TRBJ2-2
clone_size: NA

cdr3_nt: TGTGCCAGCAGCTCTCCCGCCGGGGAGCTGTTTTTT
cdr3_aa: CASSSPAGELFF
v_call: TRBV4-2
d_call: NA
j_call: TRBJ2-2
clone_size: NA

cdr3_nt: TGTGCCATCAGTCCCTCTAGCGGGAACGGCGGGGAGCTGTTTTTT
cdr3_aa: CAISPSSGNGGELFF
v_call: TRBV10-3
d_call: TRBD2
j_call: TRBJ2-2
clone_size: NA

cdr3_nt: TGTGCCAGCAGCTTAGATAATACAGGGGGCCTCCACTTT
cdr3_aa: CASSLDNTGGLHF
v_call: TRBV11-2
d_call: TRBD1
j_call: TRBJ1-6
clone_size: NA

cdr3_nt: TGCGCCAGCAGCTCGGGGGGTCGATTGAACACCGGGGAGCTGTTTTTT
cdr3_aa: CASSSGGRLNTGELFF
v_call: TRBV5-1
d_call: TRBD2
j_call: TRBJ2-2
clone_size: NA

cdr3_nt: TGTGCCAACCAGGTAGGACTAGCGGGTGTCAATGAGCAGTTCTTC
cdr3_aa: CANQVGLAGVNEQFF
v_call: TRBV21-1
d_call: NA
j_call: TRBJ2-1
clone_size: NA

cdr3_nt: TGTGCCAGCAGCAAAGACCGGGACAGGGGGGAAAGGTATGGCTACACCTTC
cdr3_aa: CASSKDRDRGERYGYTF
v_call: TRBV21-1
d_call: NA
j_call: TRBJ1-2
clone_size: NA

cdr3_nt: TGCGCCAGCAGCCAAGAACAGACAGATACGCAGTATTTT
cdr3_aa: CASSQEQTDTQYF
v_call: TRBV4-3
d_call: NA
j_call: TRBJ2-3
clone_size: NA

cdr3_nt: TGTGCCAGCAGTCCCCCCCTGGATGGGGGGGTGAAGCAGTACTTC
cdr3_aa: CASSPPLDGGVKQYF
v_call: TRBV28
d_call: TRBD2
j_call: TRBJ2-7
clone_size: NA

cdr3_nt: TGTGCCATCAGTGAGGCCCGCGTTGGCTACACCTTC
cdr3_aa: CAISEARVGYTF
v_call: TRBV10-3
d_call: NA
j_call: TRBJ1-2
clone_size: once

cdr3_nt: TGTGCCGGCAGCAGAGGAGCAACTAATGAAAAACTGTTTTTT
cdr3_aa: CAGSRGATNEKLFF
v_call: TRBV7-9
d_call: NA
j_call: TRBJ1-4
clone_size: NA